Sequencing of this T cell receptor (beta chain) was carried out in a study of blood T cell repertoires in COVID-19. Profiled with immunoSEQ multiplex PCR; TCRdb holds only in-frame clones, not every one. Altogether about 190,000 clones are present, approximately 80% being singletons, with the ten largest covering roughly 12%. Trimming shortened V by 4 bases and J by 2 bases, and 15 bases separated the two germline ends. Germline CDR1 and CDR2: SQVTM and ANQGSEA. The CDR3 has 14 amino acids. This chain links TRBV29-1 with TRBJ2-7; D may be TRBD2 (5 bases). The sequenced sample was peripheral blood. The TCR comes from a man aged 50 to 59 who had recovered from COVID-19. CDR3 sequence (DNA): TGCAGCGTTGGGAGGTTCGACGGGGCCTACGAGCAGTACTTC. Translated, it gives CSVGRFDGAYEQYF.